A single sample is the source of the 19 T cell receptor beta chains below, sequenced in a study of blood T cell repertoires in COVID-19. The assay was immunoSEQ multiplex PCR, and TCRdb's table has in-frame clones only and misses some. The sample contains 40,000 to 50,000 clones, 75% to 90% of which appear only once. Sample: peripheral blood. These receptors all come from an elderly woman with COVID-19, enrolled during active disease.

The V gene is TRBV5-1, the J gene TRBJ1-2; D perhaps matches TRBD1 (6 bases). Germline-derived CDR1 and CDR2 are SGHRS and YFSETQ. CDR3 length equals 15 residues. Trimming took 3 bases from V and 2 from J, leaving 14 bases between them. The CDR3 region has the DNA TGCGCCAGCAGCTCCCCTTTCACAGGGAACTATGGCTACACCTTC. The encoded protein is CASSSPFTGNYGYTF.

V usage is TRBV7-8 and J usage is TRBJ2-7, with a weak D call TRBD2 (6 bases). CDR1 SGHVS and CDR2 FQNEAQ come from the germline V gene. This CDR3 contains 17 residues. V was cut by 5 bases and J by 7 bases, with 27 bases left in between. CDR3 in amino acids: CASSRGQGTTSSFEQYF. As DNA, the CDR3 is TGTGCCAGCAGCAGAGGGCAAGGTACAACTAGCTCCTTTGAGCAGTACTTC.

The genes are TRBV6-6 and TRBJ2-7, with 8 bases that match TRBD2. Germline V CDR1 and CDR2: MNHNY, SVGAGI (reference sequence). V dropped 6 bases and J dropped 4; count of bases not matched to a gene: 2. The CDR3 is 12 amino acids. CDR3 protein: CASRAGGYEQYF. The CDR3 DNA is TGTGCCAGCAGGGCGGGAGGATACGAGCAGTACTTC.

This chain connects TRBV28 to TRBJ1-5, with TRBD1 as a possible D gene (5 bases). Trimming took off 6 bases at V and 2 bases at J, with 11 bases between the two ends. The CDR3 consists of 14 residues. The germline CDR1 and CDR2 sequences are MDHEN and SYDVKM. CDR3 DNA: TGTGCCAGCAGAAGTCCACAGGGCAATCAGCCCCAGCATTTT. Amino acids: CASRSPQGNQPQHF. The full variable domain, in which reference TRBV28 and TRBJ1-5 provide the parts outside the CDR3, is DVKVTQSSRYLVKRTGEKVFLECVQDMDHENMFWYRQDPGLGLRLIYFSYDVKMKEKGDIPEGYSVSREKKERFSLILESASTNQTSMYLCASRSPQGNQPQHFGDGTRLSIL.

The chain combines TRBV6-2 or TRBV6-3 with TRBJ2-7; tentative D call: TRBD2 (7 bases). Trimming took 2 bases from V and 0 from J, leaving 14 bases between them. The CDR3 runs to 16 residues. Germline CDR1 is MNHEY and CDR2 is SVGEGT. CDR3 in amino acids: CASSYLFGGPSYEQYF. The CDR3 coding sequence is TGTGCCAGCAGTTACCTCTTCGGGGGGCCCTCCTACGAGCAGTACTTC.

The rearrangement joins TRBV7-9 to TRBJ1-5; D gene ambiguous. The CDR3 has 16 amino acids. Trimming took off 5 bases at V and 3 bases at J, with 17 bases between the two ends. The germline V gene has CDR1 SEHNR and CDR2 FQNEAQ (reference sequence). The CDR3: CASSQEASLVNQPQHF. In DNA, the CDR3 is TGTGCCAGCAGCCAAGAGGCCTCGCTTGTCAATCAGCCCCAGCATTTT. Using reference TRBV7-9 and TRBJ1-5 for the parts outside the CDR3, the full variable domain is DTGVSQNPRHKITKRGQNVTFRCDPISEHNRLYWYRQTLGQGPEFLTYFQNEAQLEKSRLLSDRFSAERPKGSFSTLEIQRTEQGDSAMYLCASSQEASLVNQPQHFGDGTRLSIL.

The chain has TRBV18 and TRBJ2-6, with D possibly TRBD1 on 5 matching bases. The CDR3 runs to 17 residues. Per the germline V gene, CDR1 is KGHSH and CDR2 is LQKENI. Trimming stripped 2 bases from V and 0 bases from J, with 11 bases between. In DNA, the CDR3 is TGTGCCAGCTCACCAGGACACCTGAGCTCTGGGGCCAACGTCCTGACTTTC. Its translation is CASSPGHLSSGANVLTF.

J is TRBJ1-2 and V is TRBV5-5; D is perhaps TRBD1 (5 bases). This CDR3 contains 13 residues. The ends were cut back, 0 bases at V and 5 bases at J, with 8 bases in the middle. The germline V gene has CDR1 SGHKS and CDR2 YYEKEE (reference sequence). DNA of the CDR3: TGTGCCAGCAGCTTGGTCTCAGGGTATGGCTACACCTTC. This codes for CASSLVSGYGYTF.

The chain employs TRBV5-4 and TRBJ1-6; D is perhaps TRBD1 (6 bases). V was shortened by 3 bases and J by 6 bases, with 19 bases between the two germline ends. This CDR3 comprises 17 residues. CDR1 and CDR2 (germline): SGHNT, YYREEE (reference sequence). CDR3 residues: CASSSAGVRSSNSPLHF. The CDR3 nucleotides read TGTGCCAGCAGCTCGGCAGGGGTAAGGAGCTCTAATTCACCCCTCCACTTT.

V is TRBV4-2 and J is TRBJ1-5; no clear D gene. V lost 0 bases and J 4 bases, leaving 7 bases between the germline ends. Germline loops: CDR1 LGHNA, CDR2 YNFKEQ. The CDR3 extends over 14 amino acids. For the CDR3, the DNA is TGTGCCAGCAGCCAAGAGGCAGTTAATCAGCCCCAGCATTTT. Translation: CASSQEAVNQPQHF.

The rearrangement uses TRBV11-2 and TRBJ1-1; no reliable D call. The germline CDR1 and CDR2 sequences are SGHAT and FQNNGV. The CDR3 covers 14 residues. V was clipped by 1 base and J by 6 bases, with 12 bases between them. The CDR3 spells CASSLGGFRAEAFF. Written as DNA, the CDR3 is TGTGCCAGCAGCTTAGGAGGGTTTAGGGCTGAAGCTTTCTTT.

The chain carries TRBV7-9 and TRBJ2-1; the D gene is possibly TRBD2 (5 bases). This CDR3 comprises 14 residues. CDR1 is SEHNR, CDR2 FQNEAQ, per germline (reference sequence). Trimming stripped 5 bases from V and 5 bases from J, with 13 bases between. Written as DNA, the CDR3 is TGTGCCAGCAGCCCCCCGAAGCGGCACAATGAGCAGTTCTTC. This translates into CASSPPKRHNEQFF.

This clone was seen only once. DNA for the CDR3: TGTGCCTGGAGTGTTACCGGAGAGACCCAGTACTTC. This sequence encodes CAWSVTGETQYF. The rearrangement joins TRBV30 to TRBJ2-5; D remains unclear. V was pared by 0 bases and J by 4 bases, with 6 bases between. Germline loops: CDR1 GTSNPN, CDR2 SVGIG (reference sequence). The length of the CDR3 is 12 residues.

The rearrangement links TRBV5-4 to TRBJ2-7, with 7 bases that match TRBD2. J gave up 0 bases and V 1 base, and 7 bases lay outside the gene matches. The CDR3 contains 16 residues. Germline V CDR1 and CDR2: SGHNT, YYREEE (reference sequence). The CDR3 DNA follows: TGTGCCAGCAGCTTGAAGCTAGCGGCGAGCTCCTACGAGCAGTACTTC. It specifies CASSLKLAASSYEQYF. Supplemented by reference TRBV5-4 and TRBJ2-7, the full variable domain reads ETGVTQSPTHLIKTRGQQVTLRCSSQSGHNTVSWYQQALGQGPQFIFQYYREEENGRGNFPPRFSGLQFPNYSSELNVNALELDDSALYLCASSLKLAASSYEQYFGPGTRLTVT.

The chain recombines TRBV7-2 with TRBJ2-2; 13 positions match TRBD2. CDR3 size: 18 residues. Germline CDR1 is SGHTA and CDR2 is FQGNSA. Germline trimming cut 5 bases from V and 1 base from J; bases unmatched to any gene: 7. The CDR3 sequence: CASSPRWTSGGNTGELFF. The CDR3 region has the DNA TGTGCCAGCAGCCCGCGGTGGACTAGCGGGGGGAACACCGGGGAGCTGTTTTTT.

V is TRBV7-2 and J is TRBJ2-2; 7 bases align to TRBD2. V was pared by 1 base and J by 6 bases, with 8 bases of the junction left unmatched. Germline lookup yields CDR1 SGHTA and CDR2 FQGNSA. This CDR3 region has 16 residues. For the CDR3, the DNA is TGTGCCAGCAGCTTAGGGGGCGGGAGAAGGTCCGGGGAGCTGTTTTTT. Its translation: CASSLGGGRRSGELFF.

J is TRBJ2-1 and V is TRBV15, with D perhaps TRBD2 (6 bases). CDR1 is LNHNV and CDR2 is YYDKDF in the germline V gene (reference sequence). CDR3 size: 16 residues. V lost 6 bases, J lost 6 bases, and 21 bases lay in between. As DNA, the CDR3 is TGTGCCACCAGGGAGGGTGGGCGATTGATCAGCAATGAGCAGTTCTTC. Its protein is CATREGGRLISNEQFF.

This clone has a single count. The rearrangement links TRBV11-1 to TRBJ2-5, with TRBD1 as a possible D gene (6 bases). The germline CDR1 and CDR2 sequences are SGHAT and FQDESV (reference sequence). This CDR3 region has 14 residues. Trimming took 8 bases from V and 7 from J, leaving 20 bases between them. CDR3 nucleotide sequence: TGTGCCAGCGGCGAGGGGCACAGGGCGGGGACCCAGTACTTC. Translated, it gives CASGEGHRAGTQYF.

This clone was observed a few times. The V and J genes are TRBV5-1 and TRBJ1-1, with 10 bases identical to TRBD1. The V and J ends lost 3 bases and 1 base, in that order; junction bases with no gene match: 6. There are 16 residues in the CDR3. Per germline, CDR1 SGHRS and CDR2 YFSETQ. The chain's CDR3 is CASSYGTGAPNTEAFF. CDR3 in DNA: TGCGCCAGCAGCTACGGGACAGGGGCCCCGAACACTGAAGCTTTCTTT.